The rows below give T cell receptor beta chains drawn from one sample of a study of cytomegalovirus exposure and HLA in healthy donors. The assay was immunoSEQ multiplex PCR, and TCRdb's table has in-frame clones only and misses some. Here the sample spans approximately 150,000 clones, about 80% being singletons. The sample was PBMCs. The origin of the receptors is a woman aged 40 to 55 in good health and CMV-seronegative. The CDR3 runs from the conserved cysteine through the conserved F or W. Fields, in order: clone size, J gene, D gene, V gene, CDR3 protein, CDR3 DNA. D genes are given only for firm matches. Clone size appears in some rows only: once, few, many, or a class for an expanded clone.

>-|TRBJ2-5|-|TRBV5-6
CASSLVGQRSGTQYF
TGTGCCAGCAGCTTGGTGGGGCAGCGCTCCGGGACCCAGTACTTC
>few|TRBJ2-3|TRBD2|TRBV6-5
CASRRTSGRDTQYF
TGTGCCAGCAGACGGACTAGCGGGAGGGATACGCAGTATTTT
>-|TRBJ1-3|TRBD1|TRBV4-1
CASSQVGKGAFSGNTIYF
TGCGCCAGCAGCCAAGTGGGCAAGGGGGCCTTCTCTGGAAACACCATATATTTT
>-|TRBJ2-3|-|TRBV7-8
CASSLGRGYGRGTDTQYF
TGTGCCAGCAGCTTAGGAAGGGGTTACGGGAGAGGCACAGATACGCAGTATTTT
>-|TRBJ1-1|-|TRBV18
CASSLTGWGTEAFF
TGTGCCAGCTCACTTACGGGGTGGGGCACTGAAGCTTTCTTT
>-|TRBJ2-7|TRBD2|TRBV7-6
CASSPRTSGRPAYEQYF
TGTGCCAGCAGCCCCCGGACTAGCGGGAGGCCCGCCTACGAGCAGTACTTC
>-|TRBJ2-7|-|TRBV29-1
CSAGGRLSSYEQYF
TGCAGCGCTGGAGGTCGCCTAAGCTCCTACGAGCAGTACTTC
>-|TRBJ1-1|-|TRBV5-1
CASSLGRTEAFF
TGCGCCAGCAGCTTGGGGCGGACTGAAGCTTTCTTT
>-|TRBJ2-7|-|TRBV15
CATSRDLVQRNYEQYF
TGTGCCACCAGCAGAGATTTAGTCCAGCGAAACTACGAGCAGTACTTC
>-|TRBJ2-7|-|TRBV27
CASSLRQVAPFYEQYF
TGTGCCAGCAGTTTGCGACAGGTCGCGCCCTTCTACGAGCAGTACTTC
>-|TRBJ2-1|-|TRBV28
CASSFTLAMYNEQFF
TGTGCCAGCAGTTTTACCCTAGCGATGTACAATGAGCAGTTCTTC
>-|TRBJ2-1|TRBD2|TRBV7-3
CASSYTASGVEQFF
TGTGCCAGCAGCTACACAGCTAGCGGGGTTGAGCAGTTCTTC
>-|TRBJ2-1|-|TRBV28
CASSLTAGHLYNEQFF
TGTGCCAGCAGTCTCACAGCGGGACATCTTTACAATGAGCAGTTCTTC